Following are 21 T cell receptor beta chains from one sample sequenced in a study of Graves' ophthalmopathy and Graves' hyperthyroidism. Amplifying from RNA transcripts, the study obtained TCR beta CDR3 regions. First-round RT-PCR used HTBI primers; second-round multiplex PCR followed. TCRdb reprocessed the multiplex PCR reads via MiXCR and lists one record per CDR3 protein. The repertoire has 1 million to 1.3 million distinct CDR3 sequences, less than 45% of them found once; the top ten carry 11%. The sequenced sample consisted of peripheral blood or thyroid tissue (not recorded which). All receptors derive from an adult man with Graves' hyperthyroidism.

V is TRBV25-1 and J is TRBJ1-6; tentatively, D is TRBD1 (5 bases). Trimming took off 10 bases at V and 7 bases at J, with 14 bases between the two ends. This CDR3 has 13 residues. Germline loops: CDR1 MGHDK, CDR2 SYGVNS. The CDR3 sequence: CATEDTQNSPLHF. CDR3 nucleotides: TGTGCCACCGAGGACACTCAGAATTCACCCCTCCACTTT.

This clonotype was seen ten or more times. The CDR3 DNA is TGCAGTGCCCATCGACTAGCCGCCGAGCAGTACTTC. Its protein product is CSAHRLAAEQYF. This chain links TRBV20-1 with TRBJ2-7, with 7 bases identical to TRBD2. Germline assignment: CDR1 DFQATT and CDR2 SNEGSKA (reference sequence). The CDR3 runs 12 residues. V shed 6 bases and J 6 bases; nucleotides not matched to a gene: 8.

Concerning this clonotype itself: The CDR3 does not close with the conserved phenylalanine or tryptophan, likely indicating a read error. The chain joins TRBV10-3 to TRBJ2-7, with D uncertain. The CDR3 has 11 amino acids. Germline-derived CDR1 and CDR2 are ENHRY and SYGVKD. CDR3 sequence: CASSYGPEQYL. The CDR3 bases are TGTGCCAGCAGTTACGGCCCCGAGCAGTACCTC.

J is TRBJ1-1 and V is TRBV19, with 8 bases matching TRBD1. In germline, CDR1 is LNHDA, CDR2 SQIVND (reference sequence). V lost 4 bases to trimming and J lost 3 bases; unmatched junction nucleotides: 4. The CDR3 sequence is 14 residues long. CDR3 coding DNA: TGTGCCAGTAGTAGGGACAGGATAGACACTGAAGCTTTCTTT. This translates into CASSRDRIDTEAFF.

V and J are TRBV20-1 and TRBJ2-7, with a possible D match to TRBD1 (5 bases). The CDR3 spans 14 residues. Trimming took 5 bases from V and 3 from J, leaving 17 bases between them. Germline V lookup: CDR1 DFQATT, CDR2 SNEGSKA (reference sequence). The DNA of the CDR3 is TGCAGTGCTCGTACCCAGGGTGACCTCTACGAGCAGTACTTC. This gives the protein CSARTQGDLYEQYF.

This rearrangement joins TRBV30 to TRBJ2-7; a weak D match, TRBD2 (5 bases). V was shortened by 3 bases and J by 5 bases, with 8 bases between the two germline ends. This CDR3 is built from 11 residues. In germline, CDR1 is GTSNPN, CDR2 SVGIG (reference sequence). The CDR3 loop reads CAWRRGNEQYF. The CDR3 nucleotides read TGTGCCTGGAGAAGAGGGAACGAGCAGTACTTC.

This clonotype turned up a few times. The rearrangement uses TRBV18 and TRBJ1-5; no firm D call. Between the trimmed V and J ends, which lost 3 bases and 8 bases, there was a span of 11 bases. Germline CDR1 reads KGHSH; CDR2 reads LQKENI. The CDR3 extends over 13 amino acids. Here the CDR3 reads CASSPAPVEPQHF. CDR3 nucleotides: TGTGCCAGCTCACCCGCCCCAGTGGAGCCCCAGCATTTT.

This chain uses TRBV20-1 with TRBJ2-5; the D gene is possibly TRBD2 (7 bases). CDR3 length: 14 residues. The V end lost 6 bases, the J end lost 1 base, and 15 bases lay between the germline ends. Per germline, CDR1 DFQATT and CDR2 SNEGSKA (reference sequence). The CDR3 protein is CSAKGGDLQETQYF. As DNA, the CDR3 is TGCAGTGCCAAGGGGGGGGACCTCCAAGAGACCCAGTACTTC.

The CDR3 loop reads CAIRDRREETQYF. The CDR3 DNA reads TGTGCCATCAGAGACAGGCGGGAAGAGACCCAGTACTTC. The chain recombines TRBV10-3 with TRBJ2-5; maybe TRBD1 (6 bases). This CDR3 spans 13 amino acids. V lost 6 bases, J lost 3 bases, and 11 bases lay in between. Germline CDR1 reads ENHRY; CDR2 reads SYGVKD.

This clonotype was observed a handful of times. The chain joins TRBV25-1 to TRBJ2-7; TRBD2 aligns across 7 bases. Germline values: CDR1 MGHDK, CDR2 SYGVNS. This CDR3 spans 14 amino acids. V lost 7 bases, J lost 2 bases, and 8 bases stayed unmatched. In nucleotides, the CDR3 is TGTGCCAGCAAAAGCCGGGAGGCCGCCTACGAGCAGTACTTC. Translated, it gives CASKSREAAYEQYF.

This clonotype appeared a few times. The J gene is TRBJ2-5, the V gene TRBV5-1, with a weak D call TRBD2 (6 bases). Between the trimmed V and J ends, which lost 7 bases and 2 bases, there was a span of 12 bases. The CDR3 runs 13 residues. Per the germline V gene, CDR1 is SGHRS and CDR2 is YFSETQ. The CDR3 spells CASGSGGQETQYF. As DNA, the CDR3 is TGCGCCAGCGGTAGCGGAGGGCAAGAGACCCAGTACTTC.

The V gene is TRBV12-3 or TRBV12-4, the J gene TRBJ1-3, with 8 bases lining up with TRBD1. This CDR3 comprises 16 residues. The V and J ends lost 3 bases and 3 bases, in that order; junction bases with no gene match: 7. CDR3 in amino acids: CASSLAGGGSGNTIYF. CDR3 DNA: TGTGCCAGCAGTTTGGCAGGGGGCGGGAGTGGAAACACCATATATTTT.

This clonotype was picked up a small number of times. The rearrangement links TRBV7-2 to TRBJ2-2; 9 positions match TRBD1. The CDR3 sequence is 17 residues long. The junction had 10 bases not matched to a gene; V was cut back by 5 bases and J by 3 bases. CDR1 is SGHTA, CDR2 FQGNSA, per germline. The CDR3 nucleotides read TGTGCCAGCAGCCATTCGACAGGGGGTAGGGACACCGGGGAGCTGTTTTTT. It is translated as CASSHSTGGRDTGELFF. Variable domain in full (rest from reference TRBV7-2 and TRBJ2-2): GAGVSQSPSNKVTEKGKDVELRCDPISGHTALYWYRQSLGQGLEFLIYFQGNSAPDKSGLPSDRFSAERTGGSVSTLTIQRTQQEDSAVYLCASSHSTGGRDTGELFFGEGSRLTVL.

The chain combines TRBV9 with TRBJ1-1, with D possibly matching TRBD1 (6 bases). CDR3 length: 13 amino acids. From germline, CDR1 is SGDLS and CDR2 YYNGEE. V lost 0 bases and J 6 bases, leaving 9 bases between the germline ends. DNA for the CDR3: TGTGCCAGCAGCGTAGAACAGGGATCTGAAGCTTTCTTT. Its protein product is CASSVEQGSEAFF. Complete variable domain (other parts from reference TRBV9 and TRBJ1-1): DSGVTQTPKHLITATGQRVTLRCSPRSGDLSVYWYQQSLDQGLQFLIQYYNGEERAKGNILERFSAQQFPDLHSELNLSSLELGDSALYFCASSVEQGSEAFFGQGTRLTVV.

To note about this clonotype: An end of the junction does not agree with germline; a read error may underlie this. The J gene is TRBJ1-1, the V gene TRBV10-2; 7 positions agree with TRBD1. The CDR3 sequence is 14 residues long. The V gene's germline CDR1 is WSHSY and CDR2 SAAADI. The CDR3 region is CASTSGQQNTEAFF. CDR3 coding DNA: TGTGCCAGCACCTCGGGACAGCAGAACACTGAAGCTTTCTTT.

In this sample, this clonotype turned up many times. The CDR3 nucleotides are TGTGCCAGCAGCCGGGCCGGGGCCCTAGCGGTACAAGAGACCCAGTACTTC. This encodes CASSRAGALAVQETQYF. V gene TRBV14 combines with J gene TRBJ2-5; 7 positions match TRBD2. J was trimmed by 2 bases and V by 4 bases; bases with no gene match: 13. The CDR3 is made up of 17 amino acids. Looked up from germline, CDR1 is SGHDN and CDR2 is FVKESK.

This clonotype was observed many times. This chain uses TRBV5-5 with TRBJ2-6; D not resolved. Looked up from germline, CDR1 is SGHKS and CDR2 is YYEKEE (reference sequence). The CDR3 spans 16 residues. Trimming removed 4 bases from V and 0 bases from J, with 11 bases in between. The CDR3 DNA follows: TGTGCCAGCAGCGGTGACGGCCCCTCTGGGGCCAACGTCCTGACTTTC. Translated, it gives CASSGDGPSGANVLTF.

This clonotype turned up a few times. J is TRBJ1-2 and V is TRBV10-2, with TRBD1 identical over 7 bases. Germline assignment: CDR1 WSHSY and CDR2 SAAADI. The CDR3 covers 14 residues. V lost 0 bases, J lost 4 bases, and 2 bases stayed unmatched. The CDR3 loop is CASSESGDSYGYTF. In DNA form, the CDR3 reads TGCGCCAGCAGTGAGTCGGGGGACAGCTATGGCTACACCTTC.

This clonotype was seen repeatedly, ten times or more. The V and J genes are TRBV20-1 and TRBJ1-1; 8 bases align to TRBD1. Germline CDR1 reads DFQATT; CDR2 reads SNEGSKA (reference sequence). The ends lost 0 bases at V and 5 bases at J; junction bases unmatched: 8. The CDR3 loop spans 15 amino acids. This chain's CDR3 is CSARDVMTGDTEAFF. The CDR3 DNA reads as TGCAGTGCTAGAGACGTAATGACAGGGGATACTGAAGCTTTCTTT.

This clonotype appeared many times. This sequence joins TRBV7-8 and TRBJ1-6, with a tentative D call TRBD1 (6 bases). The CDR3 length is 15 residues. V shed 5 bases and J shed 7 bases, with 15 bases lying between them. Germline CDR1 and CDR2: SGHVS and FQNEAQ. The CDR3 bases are TGTGCCAGCAGCCTTGGGTGGACAGCCAATTCACCCCTCCACTTT. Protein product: CASSLGWTANSPLHF.

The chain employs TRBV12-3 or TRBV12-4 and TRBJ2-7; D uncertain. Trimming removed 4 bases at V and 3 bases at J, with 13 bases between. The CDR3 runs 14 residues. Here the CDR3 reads CASSSLDGSYEQYF. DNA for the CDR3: TGTGCCAGCAGTTCTCTTGACGGTAGCTACGAGCAGTACTTC.